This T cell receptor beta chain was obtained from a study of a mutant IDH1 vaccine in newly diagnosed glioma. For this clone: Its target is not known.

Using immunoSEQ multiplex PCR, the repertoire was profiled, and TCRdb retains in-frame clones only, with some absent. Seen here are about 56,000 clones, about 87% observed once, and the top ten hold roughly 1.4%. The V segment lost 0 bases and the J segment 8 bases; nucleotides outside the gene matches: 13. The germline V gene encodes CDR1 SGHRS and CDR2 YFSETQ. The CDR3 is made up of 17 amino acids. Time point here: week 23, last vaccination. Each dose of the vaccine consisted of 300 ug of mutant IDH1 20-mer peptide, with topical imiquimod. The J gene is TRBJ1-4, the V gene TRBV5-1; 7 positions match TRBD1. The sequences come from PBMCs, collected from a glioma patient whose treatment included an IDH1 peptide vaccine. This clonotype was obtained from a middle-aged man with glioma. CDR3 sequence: CASSLAGTAPRREKLFF. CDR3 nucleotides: TGCGCCAGCAGCTTGGCCGGGACAGCGCCCCGACGAGAAAAACTGTTTTTT. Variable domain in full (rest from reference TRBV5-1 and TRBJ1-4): KAGVTQTPRYLIKTRGQQVTLSCSPISGHRSVSWYQQTPGQGLQFLFEYFSETQRNKGNFPGRFSGRQFSNSRSEMNVSTLELGDSALYLCASSLAGTAPRREKLFFGSGTQLSVL.